These 32 T cell receptor beta chains share one sample of origin, sequenced in a study of blood T cell repertoires in COVID-19. Sequenced by immunoSEQ multiplex PCR; TCRdb stores in-frame clones only, minus some. The sample records over 300,000 clones, approximately 87% being singletons. Sequencing was performed on PBMCs or T cells enriched from blood (not recorded which). The receptors were sampled from a young woman with acute COVID-19.

This chain connects TRBV19 to TRBJ2-2; D call uncertain. Germline CDR1 LNHDA, CDR2 SQIVND (reference sequence). There are 15 residues in the CDR3. V was clipped by 1 base and J by 2 bases, with 8 bases between them. CDR3 protein: CASSIGNINTGELFF. The CDR3 coding sequence is TGTGCCAGTAGTATAGGAAACATCAACACCGGGGAGCTGTTTTTT.

The V call is TRBV7-9, the J call TRBJ1-3; D gene ambiguous. Trimming pared 6 bases from V and 0 bases from J, leaving 9 bases between. Germline CDR1 SEHNR, CDR2 FQNEAQ (reference sequence). This CDR3 spans 14 amino acids. The CDR3 here is CASRAGYSGNTIYF. In DNA form, the CDR3 reads TGTGCCAGCAGGGCCGGGTACTCTGGAAACACCATATATTTT.

The chain has TRBV20-1 and TRBJ2-7; possibly TRBD2 for D (5 bases). Germline loops: CDR1 DFQATT, CDR2 SNEGSKA (reference sequence). The CDR3 consists of 14 residues. The ends were cut back, 3 bases at V and 4 bases at J, with 16 bases in the middle. CDR3 sequence (DNA): TGCAGTGCTAGTAGGAGTCTAGCCAGATACGAGCAGTACTTC. It yields the protein CSASRSLARYEQYF.

This clone appeared once. The J gene is TRBJ1-3, the V gene TRBV5-1, with D hard to call. Germline CDR1 and CDR2: SGHRS and YFSETQ. The V end was cut by 7 bases, the J end by 4 bases, with 12 bases between. The CDR3 sequence is 13 residues long. CDR3 region: CASAEGLGNTIYF. The DNA for the CDR3 is TGCGCCAGCGCGGAAGGCTTGGGAAACACCATATATTTT.

This clone was picked up one time. This sequence joins TRBV4-2 and TRBJ2-1, with a possible D match to TRBD2 (6 bases). From germline, CDR1 is LGHNA and CDR2 YNFKEQ. Trimming took 1 base from V and 9 from J, leaving 19 bases between them. This CDR3 region has 16 residues. The DNA of the CDR3 is TGTGCCAGCAGCCAAGGAACCCAGGGATGGAGGGGTGAGCAGTTCTTC. As protein: CASSQGTQGWRGEQFF.

As to this clone: The junction and the germline gene differ at one end; a read error may be behind it. The chain links TRBV7-2 to TRBJ2-7, with 9 bases fitting TRBD1. The CDR3 runs 15 residues. CDR1 is SGHTA and CDR2 is FQGNSA in the germline V gene. The CDR3 sequence is CASSLRQGVTYGQYF. CDR3 sequence (DNA): TGTGCCAGCAGCCTTAGACAGGGGGTGACCTACGGGCAGTACTTC. Filled out from reference TRBV7-2 and TRBJ2-7, the complete variable domain reads GAGVSQSPSNKVTEKGKDVELRCDPISGHTALYWYRQSLGQGLEFLIYFQGNSAPDKSGLPSDRFSAERTGGSVSTLTIQRTQQEDSAVYLCASSLRQGVTYGQYFGPGTRLTVT.

The chain carries TRBV7-3 and TRBJ2-3; possible D gene TRBD2, 5 bases. Trimming pared 5 bases from V and 5 bases from J, leaving 17 bases between. The CDR3 has 15 residues. Germline-derived CDR1 and CDR2 are SGHTA and FQGTGA. The CDR3 coding sequence is TGTGCCAGCAGCCGTCTAGCCCGAGGCGAAGATACGCAGTATTTT. It yields the protein CASSRLARGEDTQYF.

On this clone itself: The sample has other DNA sequences that encode this CDR3 too. CDR3 region: CASSPRQGQETQYF. DNA for the CDR3: TGTGCCAGCTCACCGCGACAGGGACAAGAGACCCAGTACTTC. J is TRBJ2-5 and V is TRBV18; 7 bases are a match to TRBD1. V shed 3 bases and J 2 bases; nucleotides not matched to a gene: 3. There are 14 residues in the CDR3. The germline V gene has CDR1 KGHSH and CDR2 LQKENI.

The rearrangement links TRBV19 to TRBJ2-5, with TRBD1 matching 11 bases. The CDR3 sequence is 16 residues long. J gave up 4 bases and V 1 base, and 5 bases lay outside the gene matches. CDR1 LNHDA and CDR2 SQIVND come from the germline V gene (reference sequence). The CDR3 is CASSIGRTGGGETQYF. CDR3 coding DNA: TGTGCCAGTAGTATAGGTAGGACAGGGGGCGGAGAGACCCAGTACTTC.

The V and J genes are TRBV5-1 and TRBJ2-1; 7 positions agree with TRBD2. The V and J ends lost 1 base and 2 bases, in that order; junction bases with no gene match: 9. The CDR3 is 17 amino acids. CDR1 and CDR2 (germline): SGHRS, YFSETQ. CDR3: CASSLYATSFTYNEQFF. DNA for the CDR3: TGCGCCAGCAGCTTGTACGCGACTAGCTTTACCTACAATGAGCAGTTCTTC.

The chain couples TRBV12-5 to TRBJ2-1; no reliable D call. The CDR3 consists of 15 residues. Trimming shortened V by 6 bases and J by 4 bases, and 16 bases separated the two germline ends. Germline lookup yields CDR1 LGHNT and CDR2 FRNRAP. This chain's CDR3 is CASGPTMKDYNEQFF. The CDR3, as DNA: TGTGCTAGTGGACCGACAATGAAGGATTACAATGAGCAGTTCTTC.

The V and J genes are TRBV10-3 and TRBJ2-1; weak D call: TRBD1 (6 bases). Per germline, CDR1 ENHRY and CDR2 SYGVKD. The CDR3 runs to 14 residues. V gave up 7 bases and J gave up 4 bases, with 14 bases separating them. This CDR3 is CAIKGQKDYNEQFF. Here the CDR3 DNA reads TGTGCCATCAAAGGACAGAAAGATTACAATGAGCAGTTCTTC.

CDR3 loop: CASSSGGAGNTIYF. The DNA for the CDR3 is TGTGCCAGCAGCTCGGGGGGGGCAGGAAACACCATATATTTT. The chain uses TRBV5-4 and TRBJ1-3; D is perhaps TRBD1 (6 bases). The ends were cut back, 3 bases at V and 4 bases at J, with 11 bases in the middle. The V gene's germline CDR1 is SGHNT and CDR2 YYREEE (reference sequence). This CDR3 is built from 14 residues. Full variable domain (remainder filled in from reference TRBV5-4 and TRBJ1-3): ETGVTQSPTHLIKTRGQQVTLRCSSQSGHNTVSWYQQALGQGPQFIFQYYREEENGRGNFPPRFSGLQFPNYSSELNVNALELDDSALYLCASSSGGAGNTIYFGEGSWLTVV.

This CDR3 reads CASSSGSRVADTQYF. The CDR3 nucleotides read TGTGCCAGCAGCTCGGGGAGTAGGGTCGCAGATACGCAGTATTTT. J is TRBJ2-3 and V is TRBV5-4, with D maybe TRBD2 (5 bases). V gave up 3 bases and J gave up 4 bases, with 15 bases separating them. CDR3 length: 15 residues. CDR1 is SGHNT, CDR2 YYREEE, per germline (reference sequence).

Details on this clone: Other DNA variants within this sample encode the same CDR3. The chain has TRBV6-5 and TRBJ1-2; 7 positions agree with TRBD1. V dropped 5 bases and J dropped 4; count of bases not matched to a gene: 1. The CDR3 spans 12 residues. CDR1 is MNHEY, CDR2 SVGAGI, per germline. The CDR3 sequence: CASSRDSYGYTF. For the CDR3, the DNA is TGTGCCAGCAGTCGGGACAGCTATGGCTACACCTTC.

This chain connects TRBV7-2 to TRBJ2-3; 10 nucleotides agree with TRBD2. The CDR3 length is 14 residues. V shed 5 bases, J shed 5 bases, and the junction held 4 bases outside the gene matches. The germline V gene has CDR1 SGHTA and CDR2 FQGNSA. The CDR3, as DNA: TGTGCCAGCAGCCCAAGCGGGGGGGGAGATACGCAGTATTTT. Its protein is CASSPSGGGDTQYF.

The chain is built from TRBV7-2 and TRBJ1-2; D might be TRBD1 (5 bases). V was pared by 0 bases and J by 8 bases, with 10 bases between. The CDR3 extends over 13 amino acids. Germline CDR1 reads SGHTA; CDR2 reads FQGNSA. As DNA, the CDR3 is TGTGCCAGCAGCTTAGCAACAGGAGACGGCTACACCTTC. It translates to CASSLATGDGYTF.

The chain employs TRBV3-1 (or the pseudogene TRBV3-2) and TRBJ2-3, with TRBD1 matching 9 bases. The germline CDR1 and CDR2 sequences are LGHDT and YNNKEL (reference sequence). The CDR3 spans 16 residues. J lost 2 bases, V lost 3 bases, and 6 bases had no gene match. The CDR3 here is CASSQRTGAVTDTQYF. DNA of the CDR3: TGTGCCAGCAGCCAGAGGACAGGGGCGGTCACAGATACGCAGTATTTT.

V usage is TRBV19 and J usage is TRBJ1-5; TRBD1 matches at 9 bases. Germline CDR1 and CDR2: LNHDA and SQIVND (reference sequence). The CDR3 has 16 residues. V gave up 7 bases and J gave up 0 bases; unmatched junction bases: 7. This CDR3 is CASTPRGQGSNQPQHF. The CDR3, as DNA: TGTGCCAGTACTCCCAGGGGACAGGGTAGCAATCAGCCCCAGCATTTT.

The rearrangement joins TRBV5-1 to TRBJ1-4; 10 nucleotides line up with TRBD1. This CDR3 spans 15 amino acids. Germline trimming cut 3 bases from V and 7 bases from J; bases unmatched to any gene: 6. Germline CDR1 and CDR2: SGHRS and YFSETQ. CDR3 DNA sequence: TGCGCCAGCAGCTATGGACAGGGGGATTTTGAAAAACTGTTTTTT. This translates into CASSYGQGDFEKLFF.

This clone was counted a single time. The chain couples TRBV18 to TRBJ2-7; a weak D match, TRBD1 (6 bases). This CDR3 has 15 amino acids. Trimming removed 5 bases at V and 9 bases at J, with 23 bases between. Per germline, CDR1 KGHSH and CDR2 LQKENI. The CDR3 here is CASSFGEHTGLPQYF. The CDR3 DNA is TGTGCCAGCTCATTTGGGGAGCATACAGGGTTACCGCAGTACTTC.

The rearrangement joins TRBV4-3 to TRBJ2-7, with D possibly matching TRBD2 (6 bases). V gave up 0 bases and J gave up 4 bases, with 22 bases separating them. The CDR3 contains 18 residues. From germline, CDR1 is LGHNA and CDR2 YSLEER. The CDR3 sequence is CASSQDNGGEWGGYEQYF. DNA of the CDR3: TGCGCCAGCAGCCAAGATAACGGGGGAGAGTGGGGCGGATACGAGCAGTACTTC.

The chain has TRBV5-6 and TRBJ1-6, with 11 bases aligning to TRBD1. J lost 7 bases, V lost 4 bases, and 1 base had no gene match. The germline CDR1 and CDR2 sequences are SGHDT and YYEEEE. The CDR3 runs to 14 residues. The CDR3 DNA follows: TGTGCCAGCAGCCGGGACAGGGGGAATTCACCCCTCCACTTT. Residues: CASSRDRGNSPLHF.

The chain links TRBV6-5 to TRBJ1-6, with D possibly being TRBD1 (6 bases). V gave up 6 bases and J gave up 9 bases, with 18 bases separating them. The CDR3 runs 15 residues. The germline V gene has CDR1 MNHEY and CDR2 SVGAGI. CDR3 residues: CASSPSEGVFSPLHF. CDR3 DNA sequence: TGTGCCAGCAGCCCGTCCGAGGGGGTGTTTTCACCCCTCCACTTT.

Points on this clone: This sample includes further DNA sequences coding for the same CDR3. CDR3 loop: CATSDGGTDTQYF. The CDR3 DNA follows: TGTGCCACCAGTGACGGAGGCACAGATACGCAGTATTTT. This chain uses TRBV24-1 with TRBJ2-3; D unclear. V lost 4 bases, J lost 1 base, and 5 bases lay in between. The CDR3 runs to 13 residues. The V gene's germline CDR1 is KGHDR and CDR2 SFDVKD.

V and J are TRBV18 and TRBJ1-4; 9 bases line up with TRBD1. V was pared by 3 bases and J by 8 bases, with 10 bases of the junction left unmatched. The V gene's germline CDR1 is KGHSH and CDR2 LQKENI. The CDR3 runs to 16 residues. CDR3 sequence reads: CASSPKITGGVEKLFF. CDR3 bases: TGTGCCAGCTCACCCAAGATCACAGGGGGCGTCGAAAAACTGTTTTTT.

The V gene is TRBV5-1, the J gene TRBJ2-3, with 7 nucleotides matching TRBD2. The CDR3 length is 15 residues. The trim removed 4 bases at V and 5 bases at J, leaving 10 bases unmatched. The germline gives CDR1 SGHRS, CDR2 YFSETQ. The CDR3 region is CASSAFPRGVDTQYF. CDR3 sequence (DNA): TGCGCCAGCAGCGCCTTTCCCCGGGGGGTAGATACGCAGTATTTT.

The chain uses TRBV27 and TRBJ1-6, with D unresolved. CDR1 MNHEY and CDR2 SMNVEV come from the germline V gene (reference sequence). The V end was cut by 1 base, the J end by 0 bases, with 10 bases between. CDR3 length equals 17 residues. The CDR3 spells CASSLFIGSSYNSPLHF. The CDR3 bases are TGTGCCAGCAGTTTATTTATCGGGAGCTCCTATAATTCACCCCTCCACTTT.

V gene TRBV5-1 combines with J gene TRBJ2-2; D is perhaps TRBD1 (5 bases). V lost 4 bases and J 10 bases, leaving 8 bases between the germline ends. In germline, CDR1 is SGHRS, CDR2 YFSETQ. The CDR3 runs to 11 residues. Written as DNA, the CDR3 is TGCGCCAGCAGCAGAGGACAGGAGCTGTTTTTT. It encodes CASSRGQELFF.

Here the CDR3 reads CASSLRTVHGYTF. For the CDR3, the DNA is TGTGCCAGCAGTTTAAGGACAGTGCATGGCTACACCTTC. V gene TRBV12-3 or TRBV12-4 combines with J gene TRBJ1-2; D may be TRBD1 (6 bases). The CDR3 is made up of 13 amino acids. The germline V and J ends were trimmed by 2 bases and 6 bases, with 10 bases remaining between them.

Only a few counts were recorded for this clone. The J gene is TRBJ2-3, the V gene TRBV7-2; TRBD2 matches 8 bases. Germline loops: CDR1 SGHTA, CDR2 FQGNSA. Trimming at V came to 6 bases and at J to 3 bases, leaving 8 bases not matched to a gene. CDR3 length: 15 residues. The CDR3 is CASRVAGTPTDTQYF. CDR3 in DNA: TGTGCCAGCAGAGTAGCGGGGACACCTACAGATACGCAGTATTTT. Full variable domain (missing parts from reference TRBV7-2 and TRBJ2-3): GAGVSQSPSNKVTEKGKDVELRCDPISGHTALYWYRQSLGQGLEFLIYFQGNSAPDKSGLPSDRFSAERTGGSVSTLTIQRTQQEDSAVYLCASRVAGTPTDTQYFGPGTRLTVL.

The chain combines TRBV2 with TRBJ1-5; 7 nucleotides match TRBD1. Germline-derived CDR1 and CDR2 are SNHLY and FYNNEI. The CDR3 length is 13 residues. V dropped 7 bases and J dropped 4; count of bases not matched to a gene: 4. Written as DNA, the CDR3 is TGTGCCAGCACGTCGACAGGGAATCAGCCCCAGCATTTT. Translation: CASTSTGNQPQHF.